A selection of T cell receptor beta chains follows, all from one sample in a study of CD8+ T cells in alopecia areata. The protocol was immunoSEQ multiplex PCR, while the TCRdb copy is restricted to in-frame clones and leaves out a portion. Of 140,000 to 150,000 clones listed, 80% to 90% are singletons. The sample was CD8+ T cells sorted from blood, taken at week 0. The receptors stem from a human donor with alopecia areata. CDR3s include the opening cysteine and the closing phenylalanine or tryptophan. A D gene is named only where the DNA matches it firmly. Size is omitted from some rows. Given values are once, few, many or a class for expanded clones.

D,V,J,size,CDR3,DNA
TRBD2,TRBV4-1,TRBJ2-1,NA,CASSGLREGRLYEQFF,TGCGCCAGCAGCGGCCTGCGGGAGGGCCGCCTCTATGAGCAGTTCTTC
NA,TRBV9,TRBJ2-1,NA,CASSPPNGPSYNEQFF,TGTGCCAGCAGCCCCCCCAACGGACCCTCCTACAATGAGCAGTTCTTC
TRBD2,TRBV7-9,TRBJ2-5,few,CASSLASGSQETQYF,TGTGCCAGCAGCTTGGCTAGCGGGAGTCAGGAGACCCAGTACTTC
NA,TRBV7-9,TRBJ2-3,once,CASSLALTSTDTQYF,TGTGCCAGCAGCTTAGCTCTTACTAGTACAGATACGCAGTATTTT
NA,TRBV27,TRBJ1-4,NA,CASRSAGTPNEKLFF,TGTGCCAGCAGGTCGGCCGGGACGCCTAATGAAAAACTGTTTTTT
TRBD1,TRBV30,TRBJ2-7,few,CAWSPGTGGYEQYF,TGTGCCTGGAGTCCCGGGACAGGGGGCTACGAGCAGTACTTC
TRBD2,TRBV30,TRBJ2-7,once,CAWSRPSGTYEQYF,TGTGCCTGGAGTAGGCCTAGCGGTACCTACGAGCAGTACTTC
TRBD1,TRBV18,TRBJ2-7,few,CASSINPGGDRTYEQYF,TGTGCCAGCTCAATAAACCCAGGGGGCGACAGAACCTACGAGCAGTACTTC
NA,TRBV19,TRBJ2-7,NA,CASSTYAGEAREQYF,TGTGCCAGTAGTACGTACGCCGGGGAGGCTAGGGAGCAGTACTTC
NA,TRBV5-1,TRBJ2-7,NA,CASSLSGTPINEQYF,TGCGCCAGCAGCCTATCCGGGACACCGATCAACGAGCAGTACTTC
TRBD2,TRBV7-3,TRBJ2-3,NA,CASSPSGGTDTQYF,TGTGCCAGCAGCCCGAGCGGGGGCACAGATACGCAGTATTTT
NA,TRBV27,TRBJ2-1,medium-sized,CASSLGMNNEQFF,TGTGCCAGCAGTTTAGGTATGAACAATGAGCAGTTCTTC
TRBD1,TRBV5-4,TRBJ1-1,NA,CASSLGDSRQAFF,TGTGCCAGCAGCTTGGGGGACAGCCGGCAAGCTTTCTTT
TRBD2,TRBV13,TRBJ2-7,NA,CASSLQREGPPTSYEQYF,TGTGCCAGCAGCTTACAGCGGGAGGGGCCCCCCACATCCTACGAGCAGTACTTC
NA,TRBV30,TRBJ2-3,NA,CACIRQPSPSTDTQYF,TGTGCCTGTATTCGGCAGCCTTCCCCTAGCACAGATACGCAGTATTTT
TRBD2,TRBV29-1,TRBJ2-1,NA,CSAEGTSGSNEQFF,TGCAGCGCCGAGGGGACTAGCGGGAGCAATGAGCAGTTCTTC
NA,TRBV29-1,TRBJ2-5,few,CSVEEDETQYF,TGCAGCGTTGAAGAGGACGAGACCCAGTACTTC
TRBD2,TRBV27,TRBJ2-1,NA,CASSDGTSGTYNEQFF,TGTGCCAGCAGTGATGGGACTAGCGGAACCTACAATGAGCAGTTCTTC
NA,TRBV6-1,TRBJ2-7,NA,CAAHSGTSYEQYF,TGTGCCGCTCACAGCGGAACCTCCTACGAGCAGTACTTC
NA,TRBV7-9,TRBJ2-3,NA,CASSSPGEIVGGTDTQYF,TGTGCCAGCAGCTCCCCTGGGGAAATAGTTGGAGGAACAGATACGCAGTATTTT
NA,TRBV7-6,TRBJ2-7,NA,CASSLSTDYDEQYF,TGTGCCAGCAGCTTATCGACGGATTACGATGAGCAGTACTTC
TRBD2,TRBV27,TRBJ2-1,NA,CATRRRGTYNEQFF,TGTGCCACCCGGCGGCGGGGGACCTACAATGAGCAGTTCTTC
TRBD1,TRBV7-3,TRBJ1-2,NA,CASSPQGENGYTF,TGTGCCAGCAGCCCCCAGGGGGAGAATGGCTACACCTTC